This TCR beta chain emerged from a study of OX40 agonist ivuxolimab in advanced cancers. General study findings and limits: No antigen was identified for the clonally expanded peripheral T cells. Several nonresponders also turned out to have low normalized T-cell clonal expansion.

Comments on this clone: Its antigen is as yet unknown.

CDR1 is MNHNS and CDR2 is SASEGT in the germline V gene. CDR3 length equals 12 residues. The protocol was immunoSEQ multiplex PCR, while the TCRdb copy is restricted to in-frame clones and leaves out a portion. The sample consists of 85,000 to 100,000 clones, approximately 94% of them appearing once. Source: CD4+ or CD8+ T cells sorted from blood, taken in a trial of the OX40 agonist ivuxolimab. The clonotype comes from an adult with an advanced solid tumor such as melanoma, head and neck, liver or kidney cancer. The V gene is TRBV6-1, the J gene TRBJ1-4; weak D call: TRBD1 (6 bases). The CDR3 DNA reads TGTGCTGGGAGGGGGAATGACGAAAAACTGTTTTTT. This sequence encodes CAGRGNDEKLFF.